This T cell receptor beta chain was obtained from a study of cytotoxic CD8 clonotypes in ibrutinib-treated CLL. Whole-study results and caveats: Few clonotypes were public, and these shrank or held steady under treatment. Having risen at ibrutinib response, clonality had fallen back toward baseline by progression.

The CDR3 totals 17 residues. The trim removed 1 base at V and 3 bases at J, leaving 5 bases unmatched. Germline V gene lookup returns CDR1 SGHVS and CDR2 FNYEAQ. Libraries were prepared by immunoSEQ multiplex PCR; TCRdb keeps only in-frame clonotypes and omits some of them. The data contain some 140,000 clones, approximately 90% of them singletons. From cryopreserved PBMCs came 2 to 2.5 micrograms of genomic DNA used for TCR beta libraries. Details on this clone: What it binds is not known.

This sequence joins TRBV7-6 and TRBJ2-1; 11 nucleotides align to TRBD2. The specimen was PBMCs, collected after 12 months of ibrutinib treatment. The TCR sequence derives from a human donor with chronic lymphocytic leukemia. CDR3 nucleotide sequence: TGTGCCAGCAGCTTAGTGACTAGCGGGGATCGCTACAATGAGCAGTTCTTC. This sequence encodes CASSLVTSGDRYNEQFF.